This T cell receptor (beta chain) was documented in a study of T cells after posttransplantation cyclophosphamide. The data were produced by immunoSEQ multiplex PCR, yet TCRdb's version contains in-frame clones alone and is incomplete. The data show about 47,000 clones, around nine tenths seen once. To note about this clone: What it binds is not known.

Trimming pared 4 bases from V and 3 bases from J, leaving 9 bases between. The CDR3 runs 13 residues. The germline gives CDR1 ENHRY, CDR2 SYGVKD. Study-wide results and caveats: TRB overlap between skin or GI tissue T cells and blood was limited. After PTCy, TRB diversity resembled that of CNI/methotrexate controls. Donor CD8+ memory clones often dominated recipient blood repertoires at later times.

The sample taken for sequencing was PBMCs. The chain joins TRBV10-3 to TRBJ1-1; D is undetermined. The source is a woman in her forties or fifties in good health and a related stem cell transplant donor. CDR3 sequence (DNA): TGTGCCATCAGTGTTAAGGAGTACACTGAAGCTTTCTTT. Translated, it gives CAISVKEYTEAFF.